This record covers a single TCR beta chain. Its antigen is still unknown. Treatment: some 20 received Ad26.COV2.S at low or high dose, single or two shots; about 5 received placebo; per-sample allocation not given. Sampling was done on day 63 after the first vaccine or placebo injection. An adult aged 18-55 years in Boston served as the donor. This specimen comes from a study of Ad26.COV2.S vaccination and SARS-CoV-2 variants. Across the study: The authors gave Ad26.COV2.S intramuscularly, either once or twice 56 days apart. Broader study findings: Quantification of TCR breadth and depth may have yielded underestimates of total T cell responses.

Some clones are missing from TCRdb's copy, which holds only in-frame ones; the method was immunoSEQ multiplex PCR. The data show hundreds of thousands of clones, with roughly 90% seen just once and approximately 1.5% held by the top ten. Trimming removed 3 bases at V and 6 bases at J, with 15 bases between. The CDR3 extends over 15 amino acids. Germline V gives CDR1 GTSNPN, CDR2 SVGIG (reference sequence). The sample consisted of peripheral blood, taken in a trial of Ad26.COV2.S vaccine versus placebo. The clonotype comes from a person between 18 and 65 years old who received the Ad26.COV2.S COVID-19 vaccine or a placebo. The genes are TRBV30 and TRBJ1-6; tentatively, D is TRBD1 (6 bases). In nucleotides, the CDR3 is TGTGCCTGGAGGGCTACGGGGGCACTTAATTCACCCCTCCACTTT. Amino acid sequence: CAWRATGALNSPLHF.